This T cell receptor beta chain was obtained from a study of cytomegalovirus exposure and HLA in healthy donors. Study results and limitations: Upon later analysis, HLA-associated TCR beta chains proved more clonally expanded than other, equally common chains. A link between a missense DCLRE1C variant and TCR beta V- and J-gene trimming emerged from a later analysis.

PCR involved 60 Vbeta and 13 Jbeta primers. Repertoires were generated with immunoSEQ multiplex PCR, while TCRdb's copy carries only in-frame clones and drops some. The sample lists 140,000 to 150,000 clones; 60% to 85% were seen once. Trimming pared 6 bases from V and 2 bases from J, leaving 15 bases between. Germline lookup yields CDR1 MNHEY and CDR2 SVGAGI. The CDR3 has 15 residues. Remarks on this clone: The antigen is undetermined.

The sequencing sample was made of PBMCs. The receptor was isolated from a middle-aged man in good health and CMV-seropositive. The rearrangement uses TRBV6-5 and TRBJ2-3; perhaps TRBD2 as D (6 bases). CDR3 region: CASRGGNRPTDTQYF. The CDR3 nucleotides read TGTGCCAGCAGGGGCGGGAACAGACCCACAGATACGCAGTATTTT.